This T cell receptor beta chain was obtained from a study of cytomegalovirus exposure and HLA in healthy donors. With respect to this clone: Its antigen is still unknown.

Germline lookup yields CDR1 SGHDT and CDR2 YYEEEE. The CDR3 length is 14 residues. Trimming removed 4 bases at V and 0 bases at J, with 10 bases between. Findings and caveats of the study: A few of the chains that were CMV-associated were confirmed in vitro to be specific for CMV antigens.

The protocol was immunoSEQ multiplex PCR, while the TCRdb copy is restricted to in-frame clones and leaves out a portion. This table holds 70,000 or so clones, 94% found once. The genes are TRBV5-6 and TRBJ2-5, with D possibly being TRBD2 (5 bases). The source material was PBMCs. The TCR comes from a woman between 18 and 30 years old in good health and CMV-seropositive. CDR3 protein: CASSAWTYQETQYF. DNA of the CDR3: TGTGCCAGCAGCGCCTGGACTTACCAAGAGACCCAGTACTTC.